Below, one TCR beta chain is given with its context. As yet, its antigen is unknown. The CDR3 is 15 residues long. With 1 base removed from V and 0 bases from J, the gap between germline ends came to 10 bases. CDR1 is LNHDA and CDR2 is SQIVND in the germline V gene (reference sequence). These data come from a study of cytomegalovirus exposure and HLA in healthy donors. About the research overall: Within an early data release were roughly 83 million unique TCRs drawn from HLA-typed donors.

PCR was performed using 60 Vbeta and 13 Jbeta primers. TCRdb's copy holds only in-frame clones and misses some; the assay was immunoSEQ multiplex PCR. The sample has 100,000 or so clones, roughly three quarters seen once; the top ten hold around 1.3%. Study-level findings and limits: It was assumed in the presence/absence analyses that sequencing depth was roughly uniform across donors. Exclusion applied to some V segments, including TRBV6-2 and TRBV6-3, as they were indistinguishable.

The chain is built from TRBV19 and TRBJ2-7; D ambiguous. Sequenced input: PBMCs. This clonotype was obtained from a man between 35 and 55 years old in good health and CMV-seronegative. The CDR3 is CASSIVSASSYEQYF. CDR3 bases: TGTGCCAGTAGTATAGTGTCAGCTAGCTCCTACGAGCAGTACTTC.